The 29 T cell receptor beta chains below come from one sample, sequenced in a study of T cells in Graves' hyperthyroidism and ophthalmopathy. TCR beta CDR3 regions were amplified from RNA transcripts. The TCR CDR3 first-round RT-PCR relied on the HTBI primer set. TCRdb analysed the multiplex PCR reads with MiXCR anew, one entry per CDR3 protein. The sample yields hundreds of thousands of distinct CDR3 sequences, 18% seen once. Sequenced input: blood. These receptors all come from a woman between 45 and 65 years old with Graves' hyperthyroidism that later progressed to Graves' ophthalmopathy.

This clonotype was counted at least ten times. The chain carries TRBV18 and TRBJ2-1; 10 nucleotides match TRBD2. Unmatched junction bases numbered 2, after V lost 1 base and J lost 2 bases. Germline V lookup: CDR1 KGHSH, CDR2 LQKENI. There are 16 residues in the CDR3. CDR3 residues: CASSPRLAGAYNEQFF. CDR3 bases: TGTGCCAGCTCACCACGGCTAGCGGGGGCCTACAATGAGCAGTTCTTC. Variable domain in full (rest from reference TRBV18 and TRBJ2-1): NAGVMQNPRHLVRRRGQEARLRCSPMKGHSHVYWYRQLPEEGLKFMVYLQKENIIDESGMPKERFSAEFPKEGPSILRIQQVVRGDSAAYFCASSPRLAGAYNEQFFGPGTRLTVL.

The V call is TRBV7-8, the J call TRBJ1-1, with a tentative D call TRBD1 (6 bases). Germline V gene sequence: CDR1 SGHVS, CDR2 FQNEAQ. Trimming cost V 5 bases and J 6 bases, with 19 bases left between them. This CDR3 region has 15 residues. The CDR3: CASSPSAGAVPEAFF. CDR3 in DNA: TGTGCCAGCAGCCCCTCGGCAGGGGCAGTACCTGAAGCTTTCTTT. Together with reference TRBV7-8 and TRBJ1-1, the CDR3 gives the full variable domain: GAGVSQSPRYKVAKRGQDVALRCDPISGHVSLFWYQQALGQGPEFLTYFQNEAQLDKSGLPSDRFFAERPEGSVSTLKIQRTQQEDSAVYLCASSPSAGAVPEAFFGQGTRLTVV.

In regard to this clonotype: A much larger clone lies a single base off, so this may be a read error. The chain couples TRBV3-1 to TRBJ1-1; 8 bases line up with TRBD1. V shed 8 bases and J 1 base; nucleotides not matched to a gene: 15. CDR3 size: 17 residues. Per germline, CDR1 LGHDT and CDR2 YNNKEL (reference sequence). The CDR3 spells CASGPGHRGLENTEAFF. CDR3 in DNA: TGTGCCAGCGGCCCTGGGCACAGGGGGTTGGAGAACACTGAAGCTTTCTTT.

The rearrangement uses TRBV20-1 and TRBJ1-5, with 10 bases aligning to TRBD1. V lost 6 bases and J lost 8; bases outside the gene matches: 7. The germline gives CDR1 DFQATT, CDR2 SNEGSKA (reference sequence). This CDR3 region has 13 residues. CDR3 protein: CSAWTGGVKPQHF. Written as DNA, the CDR3 is TGCAGTGCGTGGACAGGGGGTGTGAAGCCCCAGCATTTT.

This clonotype was found a few times. The chain is built from TRBV24-1 and TRBJ2-1, with 12 bases lining up with TRBD2. The CDR3 loop spans 19 amino acids. The ends lost 4 bases at V and 2 bases at J; junction bases unmatched: 11. Germline loops: CDR1 KGHDR, CDR2 SFDVKD. In DNA form, the CDR3 reads TGTGCCACCAGTGAGCGGACTAGCGGGGTCACCTACCCCTACAATGAGCAGTTCTTC. Amino acids: CATSERTSGVTYPYNEQFF.

This clonotype has ten or more counts. The J gene is TRBJ1-2, the V gene TRBV11-2; a weak D match, TRBD1 (5 bases). Germline-derived CDR1 and CDR2 are SGHAT and FQNNGV. The CDR3 consists of 13 residues. The germline V and J ends were trimmed by 3 bases and 8 bases, with 13 bases remaining between them. The CDR3 sequence is CASSLSGRRGYTF. The DNA of the CDR3 is TGTGCCAGCAGCTTGTCAGGGAGGCGCGGCTACACCTTC.

The chain is built from TRBV6-1 and TRBJ2-7, with 7 nucleotides matching TRBD1. CDR3 length: 16 residues. Germline trimming cut 7 bases from V and 5 bases from J; bases unmatched to any gene: 17. Germline loops: CDR1 MNHNS, CDR2 SASEGT. CDR3 bases: TGTGCCAGCATCGGTCTCTGGGACAGAAGGCTCAACGAGCAGTACTTC. Residues: CASIGLWDRRLNEQYF.

The CDR3 nucleotides read TGTGCCAGCAGTACAAGGAGGGCCGAACGAGGATCACCCCTCCACTTT. Encoded protein: CASSTRRAERGSPLHF. The chain uses TRBV11-3 and TRBJ1-6; D gene ambiguous. The V end lost 6 bases, the J end lost 10 bases, and 22 bases lay between the germline ends. Germline lookup yields CDR1 SGHNT and CDR2 YENEEA. The CDR3 is 16 residues long.

This clonotype came up many times. The V gene is TRBV11-2, the J gene TRBJ2-1; TRBD1 aligns across 9 bases. Germline V lookup: CDR1 SGHAT, CDR2 FQNNGV. J gave up 3 bases and V 5 bases, and 5 bases lay outside the gene matches. The CDR3 totals 15 residues. The CDR3 protein is CASSRLGQGYNEQFF. The CDR3 coding sequence is TGTGCCAGCAGCCGGCTGGGACAGGGCTACAATGAGCAGTTCTTC.

This clonotype was seen more than once but under ten times. The chain carries TRBV10-3 and TRBJ2-1; 7 bases align to TRBD1. This CDR3 region has 16 residues. The J segment lost 8 bases and the V segment lost 4 bases, leaving 14 bases of the junction unmatched. CDR1 and CDR2 from the germline V gene are ENHRY and SYGVKD. This CDR3 reads CAISGMTGRFGYEQFF. CDR3 coding DNA: TGTGCCATCAGTGGGATGACAGGGCGATTCGGCTATGAGCAGTTCTTC.

The rearrangement uses TRBV19 and TRBJ1-2; D gene uncertain. CDR3 length equals 13 residues. Germline V lookup: CDR1 LNHDA, CDR2 SQIVND (reference sequence). V lost 3 bases to trimming and J lost 7 bases, with 12 bases between them. CDR3 DNA sequence: TGTGCCAGTAGTATCAGCGGGCCAGGTGGCTACACCTTC. Encoded protein: CASSISGPGGYTF. The variable domain in full, completed from reference TRBV19 and TRBJ1-2, reads DGGITQSPKYLFRKEGQNVTLSCEQNLNHDAMYWYRQDPGQGLRLIYYSQIVNDFQKGDIAEGYSVSREKKESFPLTVTSAQKNPTAFYLCASSISGPGGYTFGSGTRLTVV.

In this sample, this clonotype turned up a few times. V and J are TRBV19 and TRBJ1-1, with 7 bases lining up with TRBD1. Germline trimming cut 0 bases from V and 3 bases from J; bases unmatched to any gene: 7. The germline CDR1 and CDR2 sequences are LNHDA and SQIVND (reference sequence). This CDR3 has 16 residues. The CDR3 region has the DNA TGTGCCAGTAGTATAGATTTAGGGGGCGCTGACACTGAAGCTTTCTTT. Its protein product is CASSIDLGGADTEAFF.

This clonotype was counted only a few times. V usage is TRBV7-6 and J usage is TRBJ1-4, with a weak D call TRBD1 (5 bases). Germline CDR1 is SGHVS and CDR2 is FNYEAQ. CDR3 length equals 15 residues. Between the trimmed V and J ends, which lost 5 bases and 0 bases, there was a span of 10 bases. The CDR3 DNA follows: TGTGCCAGCAGCCCCGGGGGTGCAACTAATGAAAAACTGTTTTTT. It is translated as CASSPGGATNEKLFF.

This clonotype came up a few times. CDR3 bases: TGTGCCAGCAGTTCTCACCCGACCCAGGATTGGGGCACAGATACGCAGTATTTT. Its translation: CASSSHPTQDWGTDTQYF. The rearrangement uses TRBV6-2 or TRBV6-3 and TRBJ2-3; no clear D. The V gene's germline CDR1 is MNHEY and CDR2 SVGEGT. V lost 4 bases and J 1 base, leaving 21 bases between the germline ends. This CDR3 has 18 residues.

The V and J genes are TRBV6-1 and TRBJ2-2, with 12 bases fitting TRBD2. CDR1 is MNHNS and CDR2 is SASEGT in the germline V gene. Losses at the gene ends were 6 bases for V and 6 bases for J; bases not matched to a gene: 5. The CDR3 has 15 residues. The CDR3 DNA reads TGTGCCAGCAGCCCTAGCGGGGGGGCGGCCGGGGAGCTGTTTTTT. This gives the protein CASSPSGGAAGELFF.

This clonotype was observed a handful of times. As DNA, the CDR3 is TGTGCCAGCAGTAAGCTGGTAGACGCCGGGGAGCTGTTTTTT. Its protein is CASSKLVDAGELFF. The J gene is TRBJ2-2, the V gene TRBV7-9, with D unresolved. CDR1 is SEHNR, CDR2 FQNEAQ, per germline (reference sequence). Trimming pared 6 bases from V and 6 bases from J, leaving 14 bases between. The CDR3 covers 14 residues. Supplemented by reference TRBV7-9 and TRBJ2-2, the full variable domain reads DTGVSQNPRHKITKRGQNVTFRCDPISEHNRLYWYRQTLGQGPEFLTYFQNEAQLEKSRLLSDRFSAERPKGSFSTLEIQRTEQGDSAMYLCASSKLVDAGELFFGEGSRLTVL.

There are a few counts of this clonotype. The chain has TRBV19 and TRBJ1-1; D may be TRBD1 (6 bases). V was pared by 5 bases and J by 2 bases, with 15 bases between. Germline lookup yields CDR1 LNHDA and CDR2 SQIVND (reference sequence). CDR3 size: 15 residues. The CDR3 nucleotides read TGTGCCAGTAGTTATGGCCCGGACAGTAACACTGAAGCTTTCTTT. It encodes CASSYGPDSNTEAFF.

CDR3 bases: TGTGCCAGCAGTCATCAGGTTCTTATCGACTATGGCTACACCTTC. The encoded protein is CASSHQVLIDYGYTF. The genes are TRBV6-2 or TRBV6-3 and TRBJ1-2, with unresolved D. The CDR3 spans 15 residues. Per the germline V gene, CDR1 is MNHEY and CDR2 is SVGEGT. V was trimmed by 5 bases and J by 3 bases, leaving 16 bases between them.

Ten or more counts support this clonotype. The chain carries TRBV18 and TRBJ2-1, with 8 positions matching TRBD2. Per germline, CDR1 KGHSH and CDR2 LQKENI. The CDR3 totals 16 residues. Trimming at V came to 0 bases and at J to 5 bases, leaving 6 bases not matched to a gene. CDR3 DNA: TGTGCCAGCTCACCACCACTGGCGGGGGGAGACAATGAGCAGTTCTTC. Translation gives CASSPPLAGGDNEQFF.

This clonotype has a count of ten or more. The chain links TRBV12-3 or TRBV12-4 to TRBJ2-3; TRBD1 is a possible D gene (6 bases). CDR3 length equals 15 residues. With 4 bases removed from V and 0 bases from J, the gap between germline ends came to 11 bases. CDR3 in DNA: TGTGCCAGCAGTTCGGACAGACTTAGCACAGATACGCAGTATTTT. The encoded protein is CASSSDRLSTDTQYF.

This clonotype has a handful of counts. This chain connects TRBV7-8 to TRBJ2-3; D is uncertain. The V end lost 2 bases, the J end lost 6 bases, and 12 bases lay between the germline ends. Germline V CDR1 and CDR2: SGHVS, FQNEAQ. The CDR3 length is 14 residues. The CDR3 spells CASSLYGEGDTQYF. DNA for the CDR3: TGTGCCAGCAGCTTATACGGAGAAGGGGATACGCAGTATTTT.

The CDR3 nucleotides are TGTGCCAGCAGTTTAGGCGGAGAAACGTCCTCCTACGAGCAGTACTTC. It encodes CASSLGGETSSYEQYF. V gene TRBV28 combines with J gene TRBJ2-7; D uncertain. The germline V and J ends were trimmed by 2 bases and 0 bases, with 14 bases remaining between them. The CDR3 runs to 16 residues. From germline, CDR1 is MDHEN and CDR2 SYDVKM.

This clonotype was found many times. The chain recombines TRBV3-1 with TRBJ2-1, with 7 bases fitting TRBD2. Germline assignment: CDR1 LGHDT and CDR2 YNNKEL (reference sequence). The V and J ends lost 3 bases and 6 bases, in that order; junction bases with no gene match: 5. The CDR3 contains 14 residues. DNA of the CDR3: TGTGCCAGCAGCCAGGGACTATCCCCCAATGAGCAGTTCTTC. Protein: CASSQGLSPNEQFF.

V and J are TRBV6-5 and TRBJ1-5; TRBD1 agrees at 9 bases. CDR1 is MNHEY, CDR2 SVGAGI, per germline. The CDR3 totals 16 residues. V lost 2 bases and J lost 7; bases outside the gene matches: 9. Here the CDR3 reads CASSYGRTGVQQPQHF. The CDR3 DNA reads as TGTGCCAGCAGTTACGGGCGGACAGGGGTGCAACAGCCCCAGCATTTT.

There are a few counts of this clonotype. V is TRBV9 and J is TRBJ2-2; possibly TRBD1 for D (5 bases). The CDR3 is 16 residues long. Per the germline V gene, CDR1 is SGDLS and CDR2 is YYNGEE. Trimming took 1 base from V and 3 from J, leaving 13 bases between them. CDR3 DNA: TGTGCCAGCAGCGTATTCCAGGGCAGGGACACCGGGGAGCTGTTTTTT. It translates to CASSVFQGRDTGELFF. Full variable domain (missing parts from reference TRBV9 and TRBJ2-2): DSGVTQTPKHLITATGQRVTLRCSPRSGDLSVYWYQQSLDQGLQFLIQYYNGEERAKGNILERFSAQQFPDLHSELNLSSLELGDSALYFCASSVFQGRDTGELFFGEGSRLTVL.

This chain connects TRBV18 to TRBJ1-1; D remains unclear. Germline-derived CDR1 and CDR2 are KGHSH and LQKENI. The V and J ends lost 4 bases and 1 base respectively, with 10 bases between them. The length of the CDR3 is 14 residues. As DNA, the CDR3 is TGTGCCAGCTCACAATCGTCGGGGAACACTGAAGCTTTCTTT. Translated: CASSQSSGNTEAFF.

As to this clonotype: One end of the junction fails to match germline, which may point to a read error. The chain uses TRBV5-1 and TRBJ2-3; D might be TRBD1 (6 bases). The germline CDR1 and CDR2 sequences are SGHRS and YFSETQ. CDR3 size: 16 residues. The CDR3 DNA reads as TGCGCCAGCAGCTTGGTTTGGGACATAAGCACAGGTACGCAGTATTTT. As protein: CASSLVWDISTGTQYF.

This clonotype was recorded a few times. This chain joins TRBV14 and TRBJ2-2; a weak D match, TRBD2 (5 bases). The CDR3 consists of 15 residues. Per the germline V gene, CDR1 is SGHDN and CDR2 is FVKESK. V was clipped by 10 bases and J by 5 bases, with 20 bases between them. CDR3 bases: TGTGCCACCTCACCGTGGGGAGAAGGGACCGGGGAGCTGTTTTTT. Residues: CATSPWGEGTGELFF.

This clonotype was counted ten times or more. V is TRBV3-1 and J is TRBJ2-7; D is unclear. The CDR3 runs 15 residues. The V end was cut by 0 bases, the J end by 4 bases, with 13 bases between. Looked up from germline, CDR1 is LGHDT and CDR2 is YNNKEL (reference sequence). The DNA of the CDR3 is TGTGCCAGCAGCCAAGATTGGGCAGGCCCATACGAGCAGTACTTC. This encodes CASSQDWAGPYEQYF.